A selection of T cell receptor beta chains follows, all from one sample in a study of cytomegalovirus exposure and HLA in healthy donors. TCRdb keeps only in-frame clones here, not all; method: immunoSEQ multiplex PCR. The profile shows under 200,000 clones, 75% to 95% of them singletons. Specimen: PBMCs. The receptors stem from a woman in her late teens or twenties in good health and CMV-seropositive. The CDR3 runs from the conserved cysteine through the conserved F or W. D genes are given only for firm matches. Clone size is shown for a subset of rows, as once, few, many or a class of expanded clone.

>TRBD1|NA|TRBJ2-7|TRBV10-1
CASSGAGTGFGEQYF
TGCGCCAGCAGTGGGGCCGGGACAGGGTTCGGCGAGCAGTACTTC
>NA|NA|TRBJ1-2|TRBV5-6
CASSSDRIESTF
TGTGCCAGCAGCTCGGACAGAATAGAGTCCACCTTC
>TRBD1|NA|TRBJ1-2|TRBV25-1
CASSGDRANYGYTF
TGTGCCAGCAGTGGGGACAGGGCTAACTATGGCTACACCTTC
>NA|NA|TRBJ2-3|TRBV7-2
CASSLFQRDTQYF
TGTGCCAGCAGCCTTTTTCAGAGGGATACGCAGTATTTT
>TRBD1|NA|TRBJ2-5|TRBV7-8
CASSPGTGVLETQYF
TGTGCCAGCAGCCCAGGGACAGGCGTTCTAGAGACCCAGTACTTC
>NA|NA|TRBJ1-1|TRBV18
CASSPRQGQDTEAFF
TGTGCCAGCTCACCAAGGCAGGGCCAGGACACTGAAGCTTTCTTT
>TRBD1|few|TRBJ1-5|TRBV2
CASSVDRGSNQPQHF
TGTGCCAGCAGCGTCGACAGGGGAAGCAATCAGCCCCAGCATTTT
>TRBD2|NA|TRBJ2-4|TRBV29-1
CSARTSGSGSIQYF
TGCAGCGCCCGGACTAGCGGGAGTGGTAGCATTCAGTACTTC
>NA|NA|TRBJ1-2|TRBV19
CASSKDRANYGYTF
TGTGCCAGTAGTAAGGACAGAGCTAACTATGGCTACACCTTC
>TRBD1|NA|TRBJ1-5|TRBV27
CASSPDRGDQPQHF
TGTGCCAGCAGCCCGGACAGGGGTGATCAGCCCCAGCATTTT
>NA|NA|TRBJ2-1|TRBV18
CASSPVFGDYEQFF
TGTGCCAGCTCACCCGTCTTTGGGGACTATGAGCAGTTCTTC
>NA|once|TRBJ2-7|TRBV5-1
CASSITGGSYEQYF
TGCGCCAGCAGCATAACAGGAGGGAGCTACGAGCAGTACTTC
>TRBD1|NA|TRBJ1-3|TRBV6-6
CASSFDRGLSGNTIYF
TGTGCCAGCAGCTTCGACAGGGGCTTATCTGGAAACACCATATATTTT
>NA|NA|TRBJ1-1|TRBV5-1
CASSLARTANTEAFF
TGCGCCAGCAGCTTGGCACGGACAGCCAACACTGAAGCTTTCTTT
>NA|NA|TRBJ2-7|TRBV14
CASSPLTGGVGLTKQYF
TGTGCCAGCAGCCCACTTACAGGAGGGGTCGGACTTACGAAGCAGTACTTC
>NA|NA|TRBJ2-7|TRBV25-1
CASSEGQWGYEQYF
TGTGCCAGCAGTGAGGGGCAGTGGGGCTACGAGCAGTACTTC
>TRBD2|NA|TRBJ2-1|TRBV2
CASSEARVAGLNNEQFF
TGTGCCAGCAGTGAAGCGCGAGTAGCGGGGCTAAACAATGAGCAGTTCTTC
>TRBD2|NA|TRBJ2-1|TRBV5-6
CASSFRREGQGSYNEQFF
TGTGCCAGCAGCTTTCGACGGGAGGGCCAGGGATCCTACAATGAGCAGTTCTTC
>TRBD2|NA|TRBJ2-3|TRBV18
CASSPLAGDGADTQYF
TGTGCCAGCTCACCACTAGCGGGAGACGGGGCAGATACGCAGTATTTT
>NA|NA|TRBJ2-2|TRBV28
CASSIVPVAGELFF
TGTGCCAGCAGCATTGTCCCGGTCGCCGGGGAGCTGTTTTTT
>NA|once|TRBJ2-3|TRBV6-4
CASSATGDTDTQYF
TGTGCCAGCAGTGCCACCGGAGACACAGATACGCAGTATTTT
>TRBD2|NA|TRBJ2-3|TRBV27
CASSFSVIAGTDTQYF
TGTGCCAGCAGTTTTTCGGTGATAGCGGGAACAGATACGCAGTATTTT